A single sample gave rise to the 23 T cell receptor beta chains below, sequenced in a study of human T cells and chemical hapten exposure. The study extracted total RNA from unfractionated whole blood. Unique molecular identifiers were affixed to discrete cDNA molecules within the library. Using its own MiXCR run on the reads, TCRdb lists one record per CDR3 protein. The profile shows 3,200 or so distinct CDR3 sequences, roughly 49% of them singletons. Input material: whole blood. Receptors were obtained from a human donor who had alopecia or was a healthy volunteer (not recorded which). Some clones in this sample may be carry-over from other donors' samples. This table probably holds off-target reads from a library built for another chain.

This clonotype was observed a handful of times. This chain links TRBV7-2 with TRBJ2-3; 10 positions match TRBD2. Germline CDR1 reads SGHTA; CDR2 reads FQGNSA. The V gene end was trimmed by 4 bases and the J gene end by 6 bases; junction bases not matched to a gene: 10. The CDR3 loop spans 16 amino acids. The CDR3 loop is CASSSTPSGSYDTQYF. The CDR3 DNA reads TGTGCCAGCAGCTCGACTCCTAGCGGGAGTTACGATACGCAGTATTTT.

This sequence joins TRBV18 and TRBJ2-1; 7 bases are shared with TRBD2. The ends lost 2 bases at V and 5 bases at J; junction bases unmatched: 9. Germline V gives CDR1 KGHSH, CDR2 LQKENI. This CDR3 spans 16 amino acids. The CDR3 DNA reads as TGTGCCAGCTCACCAATAGGGGCTAGCGGCAACAATGAGCAGTTCTTC. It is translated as CASSPIGASGNNEQFF. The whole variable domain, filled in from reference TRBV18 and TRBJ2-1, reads NAGVMQNPRHLVRRRGQEARLRCSPMKGHSHVYWYRQLPEEGLKFMVYLQKENIIDESGMPKERFSAEFPKEGPSILRIQQVVRGDSAAYFCASSPIGASGNNEQFFGPGTRLTVL.

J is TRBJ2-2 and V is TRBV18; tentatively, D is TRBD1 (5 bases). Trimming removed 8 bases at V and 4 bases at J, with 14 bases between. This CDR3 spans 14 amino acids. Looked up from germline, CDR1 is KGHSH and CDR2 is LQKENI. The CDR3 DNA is TGTGCCAGCCACGAGACAGTCGGCACCGGGGAGCTGTTTTTT. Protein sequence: CASHETVGTGELFF.

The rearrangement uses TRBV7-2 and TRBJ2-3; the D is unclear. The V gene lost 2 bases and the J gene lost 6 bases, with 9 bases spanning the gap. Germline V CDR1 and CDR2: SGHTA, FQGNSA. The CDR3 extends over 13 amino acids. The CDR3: CASSLNRPDTQYF. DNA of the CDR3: TGTGCCAGCAGCTTAAACCGTCCGGATACGCAGTATTTT.

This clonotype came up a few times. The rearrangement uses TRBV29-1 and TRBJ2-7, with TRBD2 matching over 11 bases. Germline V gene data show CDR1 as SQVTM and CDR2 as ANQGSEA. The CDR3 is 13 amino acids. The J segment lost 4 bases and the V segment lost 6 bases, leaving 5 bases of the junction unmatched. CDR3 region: CSVRLAGIYEQYF. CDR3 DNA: TGCAGCGTCCGACTAGCGGGGATTTACGAGCAGTACTTC.

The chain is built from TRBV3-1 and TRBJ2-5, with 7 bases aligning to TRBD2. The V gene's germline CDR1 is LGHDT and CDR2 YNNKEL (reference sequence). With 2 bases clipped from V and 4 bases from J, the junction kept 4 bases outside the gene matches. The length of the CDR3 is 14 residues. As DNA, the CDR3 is TGTGCCAGCAGCCAACTTCCGGGAGGAGAGACCCAGTACTTC. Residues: CASSQLPGGETQYF.

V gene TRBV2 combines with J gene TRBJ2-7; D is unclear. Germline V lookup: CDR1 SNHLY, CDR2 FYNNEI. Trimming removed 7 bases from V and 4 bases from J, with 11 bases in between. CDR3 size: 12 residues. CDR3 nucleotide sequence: TGTGCCAGCAATCCTACTGGATACGAGCAGTACTTC. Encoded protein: CASNPTGYEQYF.

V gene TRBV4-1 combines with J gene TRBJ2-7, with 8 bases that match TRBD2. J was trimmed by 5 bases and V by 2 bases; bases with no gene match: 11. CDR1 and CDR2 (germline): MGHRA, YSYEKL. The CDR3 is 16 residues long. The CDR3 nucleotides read TGCGCCAGCAGCCAAACACCGGGACTAGATCTGCACGAGCAGTACTTC. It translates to CASSQTPGLDLHEQYF.

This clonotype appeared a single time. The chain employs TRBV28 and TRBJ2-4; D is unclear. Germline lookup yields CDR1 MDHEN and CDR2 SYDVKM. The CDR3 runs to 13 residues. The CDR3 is CASNGQAKNIQYF. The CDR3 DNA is TGTGCTTCTAACGGGCAAGCCAAAAACATTCAGTACTTC.

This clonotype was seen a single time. The CDR3 region is CASSRDSALSYNEQFF. The CDR3 coding sequence is TGCGCCAGCAGCCGGGACAGTGCCCTCTCCTACAATGAGCAGTTCTTC. V is TRBV5-1 and J is TRBJ2-1, with 7 bases that match TRBD1. Germline CDR1 reads SGHRS; CDR2 reads YFSETQ. V shed 4 bases, J shed 0 bases, and the junction held 7 bases outside the gene matches. This CDR3 spans 16 amino acids.

The CDR3 spells CASSQDNFSGGGYGYTF. CDR3 DNA sequence: TGTGCCAGCAGCCAAGATAATTTCTCCGGGGGCGGCTATGGCTACACCTTC. The gene calls are TRBV4-2 and TRBJ1-2; possible D gene TRBD1, 6 bases. This CDR3 contains 17 residues. Trimming stripped 0 bases from V and 4 bases from J, with 18 bases between. Germline V gene sequence: CDR1 LGHNA, CDR2 YNFKEQ.

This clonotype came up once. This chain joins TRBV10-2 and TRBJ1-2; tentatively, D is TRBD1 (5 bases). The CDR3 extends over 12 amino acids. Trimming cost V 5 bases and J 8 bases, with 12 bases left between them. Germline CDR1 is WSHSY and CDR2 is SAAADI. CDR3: CASSLPGDGYTF. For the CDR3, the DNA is TGCGCCAGCAGTTTGCCCGGGGACGGCTACACCTTC.

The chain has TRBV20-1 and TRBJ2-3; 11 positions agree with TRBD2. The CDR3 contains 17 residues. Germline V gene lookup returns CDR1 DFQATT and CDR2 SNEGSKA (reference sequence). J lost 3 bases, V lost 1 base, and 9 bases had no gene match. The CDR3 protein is CSARGPFTSGRTDTQYF. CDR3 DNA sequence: TGCAGTGCTAGAGGCCCCTTTACTAGCGGGAGAACAGATACGCAGTATTTT.

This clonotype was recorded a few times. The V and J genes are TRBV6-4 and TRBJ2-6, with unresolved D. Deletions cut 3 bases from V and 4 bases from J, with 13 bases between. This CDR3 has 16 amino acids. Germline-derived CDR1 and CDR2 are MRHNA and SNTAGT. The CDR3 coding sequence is TGTGCCAGCAGTGAGCGTTTGGGTTCCGGGGCCAACGTCCTGACTTTC. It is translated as CASSERLGSGANVLTF.

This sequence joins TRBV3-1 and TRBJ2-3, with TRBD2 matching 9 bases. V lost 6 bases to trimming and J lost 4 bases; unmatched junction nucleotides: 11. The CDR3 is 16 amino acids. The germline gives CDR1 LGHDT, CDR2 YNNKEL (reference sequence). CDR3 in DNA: TGTGCCAGCAGTCTCCGTGGTAGCGGGAGCGCAGATACGCAGTATTTT. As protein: CASSLRGSGSADTQYF.

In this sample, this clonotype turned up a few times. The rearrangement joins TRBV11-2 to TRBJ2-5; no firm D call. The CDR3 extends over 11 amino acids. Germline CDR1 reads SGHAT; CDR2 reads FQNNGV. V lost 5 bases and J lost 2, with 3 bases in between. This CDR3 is CASSQQETQYF. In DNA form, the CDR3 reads TGTGCCAGCAGCCAACAAGAGACCCAGTACTTC.

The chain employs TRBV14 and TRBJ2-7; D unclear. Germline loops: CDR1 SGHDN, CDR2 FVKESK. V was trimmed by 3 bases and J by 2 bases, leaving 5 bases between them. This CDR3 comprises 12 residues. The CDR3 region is CASSHRAYEQYF. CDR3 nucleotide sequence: TGTGCCAGCAGCCATCGGGCCTACGAGCAGTACTTC.

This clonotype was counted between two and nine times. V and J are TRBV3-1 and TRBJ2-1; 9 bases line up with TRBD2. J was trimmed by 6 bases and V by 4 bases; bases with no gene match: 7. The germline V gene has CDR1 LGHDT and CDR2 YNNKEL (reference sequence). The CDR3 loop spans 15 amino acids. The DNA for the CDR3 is TGTGCCAGCAGCCGTAGCGGGAGAGGTTCCAATGAGCAGTTCTTC. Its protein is CASSRSGRGSNEQFF.

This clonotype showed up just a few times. CDR3 bases: TGTGCCACCAGCAGAGCATCGAGGGTCACAGATACGCAGTATTTT. Translation: CATSRASRVTDTQYF. V is TRBV15 and J is TRBJ2-3; possible D gene TRBD2, 5 bases. Germline V gene lookup returns CDR1 LNHNV and CDR2 YYDKDF (reference sequence). Deletions cut 1 base from V and 2 bases from J, with 10 bases between. The length of the CDR3 is 15 residues. Full variable domain (outside the CDR3, taken from reference TRBV15 and TRBJ2-3): DAMVIQNPRYQVTQFGKPVTLSCSQTLNHNVMYWYQQKSSQAPKLLFHYYDKDFNNEADTPDNFQSRRPNTSFCFLDIRSPGLGDTAMYLCATSRASRVTDTQYFGPGTRLTVL.

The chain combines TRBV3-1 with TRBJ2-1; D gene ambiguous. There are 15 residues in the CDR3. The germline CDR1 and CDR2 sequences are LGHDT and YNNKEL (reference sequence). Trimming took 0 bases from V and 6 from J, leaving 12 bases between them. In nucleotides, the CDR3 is TGTGCCAGCAGCCAAGATGCGTTAACCGGCAATGAGCAGTTCTTC. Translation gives CASSQDALTGNEQFF.

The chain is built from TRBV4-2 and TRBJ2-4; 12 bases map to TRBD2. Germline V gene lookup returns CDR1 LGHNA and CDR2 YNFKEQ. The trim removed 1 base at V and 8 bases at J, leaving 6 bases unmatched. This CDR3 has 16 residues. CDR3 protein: CASSQASGGATDIQYF. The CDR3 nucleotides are TGTGCCAGCAGCCAAGCTAGCGGGGGGGCCACGGACATTCAGTACTTC.

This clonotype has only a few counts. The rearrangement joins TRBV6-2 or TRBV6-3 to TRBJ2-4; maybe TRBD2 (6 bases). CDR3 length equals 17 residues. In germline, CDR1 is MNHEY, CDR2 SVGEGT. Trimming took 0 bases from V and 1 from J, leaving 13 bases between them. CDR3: CASSYSLAPGAKNIQYF. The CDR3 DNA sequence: TGTGCCAGCAGTTACTCGCTAGCGCCGGGGGCCAAAAACATTCAGTACTTC.

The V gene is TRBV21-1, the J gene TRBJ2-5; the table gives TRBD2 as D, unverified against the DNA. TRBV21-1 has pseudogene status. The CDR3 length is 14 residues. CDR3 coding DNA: TGTGCCAGCAGCAAAGGTCTAGCGGGGCAGACCCAGTACTTC. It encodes CASSKGLAGQTQYF.